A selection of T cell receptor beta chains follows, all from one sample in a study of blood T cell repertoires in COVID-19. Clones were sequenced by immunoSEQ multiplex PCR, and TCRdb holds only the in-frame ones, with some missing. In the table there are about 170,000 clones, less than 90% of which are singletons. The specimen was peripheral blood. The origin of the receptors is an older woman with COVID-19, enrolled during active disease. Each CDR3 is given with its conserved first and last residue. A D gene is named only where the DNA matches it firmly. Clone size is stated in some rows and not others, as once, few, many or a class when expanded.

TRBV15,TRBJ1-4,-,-,CATSRERGTNEKLFF,TGTGCCACCAGCAGAGAGAGGGGGACTAATGAAAAACTGTTTTTT
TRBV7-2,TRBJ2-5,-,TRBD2,CASSLGTRQETQYF,TGTGCCAGCAGCTTAGGGACTAGGCAAGAGACCCAGTACTTC
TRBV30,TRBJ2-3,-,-,CAWSLIISRTDTQYF,TGTGCCTGGAGTCTTATCATCAGTCGCACAGATACGCAGTATTTT
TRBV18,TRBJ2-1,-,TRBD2,CASSRTSGYNEQFF,TGTGCCAGCTCCCGGACTAGCGGGTACAATGAGCAGTTCTTC
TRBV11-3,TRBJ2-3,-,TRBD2,CASSVGRVIDTQYF,TGTGCCAGCAGCGTCGGGAGGGTCATAGATACGCAGTATTTT
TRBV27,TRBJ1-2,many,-,CASSFRGGDYGYTF,TGTGCCAGCAGTTTCCGCGGGGGCGACTATGGCTACACCTTC
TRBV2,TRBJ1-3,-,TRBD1,CASSPDRGKGNTIYF,TGTGCCAGCAGTCCGGACAGGGGAAAAGGAAACACCATATATTTT
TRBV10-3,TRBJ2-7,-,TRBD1,CAISFRGTNYEQYF,TGTGCCATCAGTTTCAGGGGGACGAACTACGAGCAGTACTTC
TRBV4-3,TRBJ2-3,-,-,CASSPLTITDTQYF,TGCGCCAGCAGCCCCCTGACTATAACAGATACGCAGTATTTT
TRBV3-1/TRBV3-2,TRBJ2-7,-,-,CASSLLSYEQYF,TGTGCCAGCAGCCTACTCTCCTACGAGCAGTACTTC
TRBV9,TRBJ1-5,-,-,CASSVEDWGDQPQHF,TGTGCCAGCAGCGTAGAGGATTGGGGAGATCAGCCCCAGCATTTT
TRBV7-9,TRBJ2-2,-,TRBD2,CASSRSGVAGELFF,TGTGCCAGCAGCCGTAGCGGGGTAGCCGGGGAGCTGTTTTTT
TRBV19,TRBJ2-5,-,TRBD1,CASRHRGPGETQYF,TGTGCCAGTAGACACAGGGGACCGGGGGAGACCCAGTACTTC
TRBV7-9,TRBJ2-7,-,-,CASSLAQGSSAEQYF,TGTGCCAGCAGCTTAGCACAGGGATCTTCGGCCGAGCAGTACTTC
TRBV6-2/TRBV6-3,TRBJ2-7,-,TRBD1,CASSYGGQGSYEQYF,TGTGCCAGCAGTTACGGGGGACAGGGGTCCTACGAGCAGTACTTC
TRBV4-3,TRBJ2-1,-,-,CASSQARASYNEQFF,TGCGCCAGCAGCCAAGCCAGGGCCTCCTACAATGAGCAGTTCTTC
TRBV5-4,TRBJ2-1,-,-,CASSLAIRDEQFF,TGTGCCAGCAGCTTGGCCATCAGGGATGAGCAGTTCTTC
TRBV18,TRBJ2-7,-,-,CASSPAGLEQYF,TGTGCCAGCTCACCCGCGGGGCTCGAGCAGTACTTC
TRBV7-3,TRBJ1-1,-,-,CASSPNSRHTEAFF,TGTGCCAGCAGCCCAAACAGCAGACACACTGAAGCTTTCTTT
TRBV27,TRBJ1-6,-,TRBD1,CASTYYRATGHNSPLHF,TGTGCCAGCACCTACTATCGGGCGACAGGGCATAATTCACCCCTCCACTTT
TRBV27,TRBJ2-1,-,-,CASSFDTYSYNEQFF,TGTGCCAGCAGTTTCGACACCTACTCCTACAATGAGCAGTTCTTC
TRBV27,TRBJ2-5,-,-,CASSSRLLAETQYF,TGTGCCAGCAGTTCGAGACTCCTCGCGGAGACCCAGTACTTC
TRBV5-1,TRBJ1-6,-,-,CASSPTETGRSPLHF,TGCGCCAGCAGCCCAACCGAAACAGGGCGCTCACCCCTCCACTTT
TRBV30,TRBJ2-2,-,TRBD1,CAWSLLTGGHGELFF,TGTGCCTGGAGTCTCCTCACAGGGGGCCACGGGGAGCTGTTTTTT
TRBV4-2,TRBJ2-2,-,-,CASSQDPGTGELFF,TGTGCCAGCAGCCAAGACCCCGGCACCGGGGAGCTGTTTTTT
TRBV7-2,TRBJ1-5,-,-,CASSSRTFQPQHF,TGTGCCAGCAGCTCCAGGACATTCCAGCCCCAGCATTTT
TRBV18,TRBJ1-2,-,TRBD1,CASSPSGQGVLGYTF,TGTGCCAGCTCACCCTCCGGACAGGGGGTGTTAGGCTACACCTTC
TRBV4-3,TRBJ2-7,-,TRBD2,CASSQDWGGSRAYEQYF,TGCGCCAGCAGCCAAGATTGGGGCGGGAGTAGGGCCTACGAGCAGTACTTC
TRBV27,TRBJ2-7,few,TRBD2,CASRLAGTYEQYF,TGTGCCAGCAGACTAGCGGGGACCTACGAGCAGTACTTC
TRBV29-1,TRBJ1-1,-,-,CSIRTDTEAFF,TGCAGCATTCGGACAGACACTGAAGCTTTCTTT
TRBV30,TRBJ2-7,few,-,CAWSVLSYEQYF,TGTGCCTGGAGTGTACTATCCTACGAGCAGTACTTC
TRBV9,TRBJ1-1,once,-,CASSGQQGNTEAFF,TGTGCCAGCAGCGGCCAACAGGGGAACACTGAAGCTTTCTTT
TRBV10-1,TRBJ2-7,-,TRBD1,CASTLPGTENDEQYF,TGCGCCAGCACTCTCCCCGGGACAGAAAACGACGAGCAGTACTTC
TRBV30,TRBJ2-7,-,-,CAWSKLEQYF,TGTGCCTGGAGTAAGCTCGAGCAGTACTTC
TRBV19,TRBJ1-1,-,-,CASSIGGIRNTEAFF,TGTGCCAGTAGTATCGGGGGGATTCGGAACACTGAAGCTTTCTTT
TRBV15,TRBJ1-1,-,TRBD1,CATSREGQMNTEAFF,TGTGCCACCAGCAGAGAGGGACAGATGAACACTGAAGCTTTCTTT
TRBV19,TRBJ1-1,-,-,CASSPQGYDTEAFF,TGTGCCAGTAGTCCACAGGGTTACGACACTGAAGCTTTCTTT
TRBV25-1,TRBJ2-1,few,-,CASSESEHWMGANEQFF,TGTGCCAGCAGTGAATCGGAACACTGGATGGGGGCCAATGAGCAGTTCTTC
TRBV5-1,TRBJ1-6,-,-,CASSFRNSPLHF,TGCGCCAGCAGCTTCAGGAATTCACCCCTCCACTTT
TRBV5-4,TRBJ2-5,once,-,CASSLVLTGTQYF,TGTGCCAGCAGCTTGGTGCTCACCGGGACCCAGTACTTC
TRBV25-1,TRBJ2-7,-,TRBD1,CASSVGQGGSYEQYF,TGTGCCAGCAGTGTGGGACAGGGGGGGTCCTACGAGCAGTACTTC
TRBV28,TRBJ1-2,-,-,CASAVGARRGYTF,TGTGCCAGCGCCGTGGGGGCCAGGCGAGGCTACACCTTC
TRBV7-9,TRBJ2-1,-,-,CASSLVRSETYNEQFF,TGTGCCAGCAGCTTAGTTCGTAGCGAGACTTACAATGAGCAGTTCTTC
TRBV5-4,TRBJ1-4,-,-,CASSWGSGPNEKLFF,TGTGCCAGCAGCTGGGGTTCAGGGCCTAATGAAAAACTGTTTTTT